This T cell receptor (beta chain) was documented in a study of technical replicates of blood from several donors. This CDR3 is built from 13 residues. The germline V gene has CDR1 SGHTA and CDR2 FQGNSA. Trimming removed 4 bases at V and 2 bases at J, with 9 bases between. Repertoires were generated with immunoSEQ multiplex PCR, while TCRdb's copy carries only in-frame clones and drops some. This repertoire shows 45,000 to 60,000 clones, around 96% found once; its top ten account for 0.35% to 0.5%. The sequencing sample was made of T cells isolated from PBMCs. The sequence was collected from a human donor in good health. The rearrangement uses TRBV7-2 and TRBJ2-7; D gene uncertain. This CDR3 reads CASSSLSAYEQYF. CDR3 bases: TGTGCCAGCAGCTCCTTAAGCGCCTACGAGCAGTACTTC. The full variable domain, completed using reference TRBV7-2 and TRBJ2-7, is GAGVSQSPSNKVTEKGKDVELRCDPISGHTALYWYRQSLGQGLEFLIYFQGNSAPDKSGLPSDRFSAERTGGSVSTLTIQRTQQEDSAVYLCASSSLSAYEQYFGPGTRLTVT.